One and the same sample provided the 2 T cell receptor beta chains below, sequenced in a study of cytomegalovirus exposure and HLA in healthy donors. The PCR contained 60 Vbeta and 13 Jbeta primers. The assay was immunoSEQ multiplex PCR, and TCRdb's table has in-frame clones only and misses some. The repertoire holds approximately 130,000 clones, with about 64% as singletons. The specimen was PBMCs. These receptor sequences come from a woman in her thirties or forties in good health and CMV-seronegative.

The table lists this clone with a few counts. V gene TRBV18 combines with J gene TRBJ2-7; TRBD1 might be the D (6 bases). Germline V gene lookup returns CDR1 KGHSH and CDR2 LQKENI. Trimming pared 6 bases from V and 2 bases from J, leaving 26 bases between. The CDR3 contains 18 residues. The CDR3 sequence: CASSRIGTRDTGAYEQYF. Here the CDR3 DNA reads TGTGCCAGCTCCCGCATCGGGACCCGGGACACCGGCGCCTACGAGCAGTACTTC.

The chain recombines TRBV5-1 with TRBJ1-1; the D is unclear. Per germline, CDR1 SGHRS and CDR2 YFSETQ. The CDR3 covers 17 residues. The V end lost 4 bases, the J end lost 0 bases, and 19 bases lay between the germline ends. CDR3 amino acids: CASSPTSERRLNTEAFF. The CDR3 DNA sequence: TGCGCCAGCAGCCCTACCTCAGAAAGGAGGTTGAACACTGAAGCTTTCTTT.